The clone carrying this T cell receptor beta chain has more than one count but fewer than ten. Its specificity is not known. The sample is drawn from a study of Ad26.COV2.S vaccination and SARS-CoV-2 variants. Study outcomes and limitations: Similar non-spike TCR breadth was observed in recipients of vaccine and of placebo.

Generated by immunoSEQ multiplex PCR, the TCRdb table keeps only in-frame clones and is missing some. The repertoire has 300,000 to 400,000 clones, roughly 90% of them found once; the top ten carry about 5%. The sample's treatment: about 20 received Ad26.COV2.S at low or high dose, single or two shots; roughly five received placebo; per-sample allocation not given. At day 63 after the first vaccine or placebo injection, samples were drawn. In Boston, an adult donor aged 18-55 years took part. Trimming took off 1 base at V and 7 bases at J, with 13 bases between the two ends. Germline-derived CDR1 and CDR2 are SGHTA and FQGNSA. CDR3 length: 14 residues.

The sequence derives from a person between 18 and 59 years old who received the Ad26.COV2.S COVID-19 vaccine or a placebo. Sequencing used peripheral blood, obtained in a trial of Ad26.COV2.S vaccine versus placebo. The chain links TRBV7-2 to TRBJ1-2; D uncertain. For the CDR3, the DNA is TGTGCCAGCAGCTTAGACGGCGGTATAGGTGGCTACACCTTC. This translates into CASSLDGGIGGYTF.